The T cell receptor beta chain under discussion was sequenced for a study of cytomegalovirus exposure and HLA in healthy donors. The repertoire was sequenced with immunoSEQ multiplex PCR; TCRdb's copy has only in-frame clones and lacks some. The table has roughly 220,000 clones, over 80% seen once. A note on this clone: The target antigen is unknown.

Study conclusions and caveats: First-cohort TCR clusters were later found to tend to co-occur in the 120 validation repertoires.

The TCR originated in a woman in her 30s in good health and CMV-seropositive. Sequencing was performed on PBMCs.

The CDR3 DNA is TGTGCCAGCAGCCCCTCTACAGGGTCGCGATATGGCTACACCTTC. This translates into CASSPSTGSRYGYTF. V usage is TRBV5-6 and J usage is TRBJ1-2; a possible D gene is TRBD1 (6 bases). The V and J ends lost 4 bases and 5 bases respectively, with 18 bases between them. Germline V gives CDR1 SGHDT, CDR2 YYEEEE. The CDR3 totals 15 residues. The full variable domain, rest sourced from reference TRBV5-6 and TRBJ1-2, is DAGVTQSPTHLIKTRGQQVTLRCSPKSGHDTVSWYQQALGQGPQFIFQYYEEEERQRGNFPDRFSGHQFPNYSSELNVNALLLGDSALYLCASSPSTGSRYGYTFGSGTRLTVV.